The rows below give T cell receptor beta chains drawn from one sample of a study of blood T cell repertoires in COVID-19. Produced via immunoSEQ multiplex PCR; TCRdb's table is partial and in-frame only. The sample contains 250,000 or so clones, 65% to 85% of which appear only once. Input material: peripheral blood. The source is a woman between 40 and 50 years old who had recovered from COVID-19. The CDR3 runs from the conserved cysteine through the conserved F or W.

v_call,cdr3_aa
TRBV15,CATSSQLAGPLQGTQYF
TRBV19,CASGGLRQETQYF
TRBV3-1/TRBV3-2,CASSQAGDTNNSPLHF
TRBV6-5,CASSRTENEKLFF
TRBV5-1,CASSLVQLAGGTDTQYF
TRBV6-5,CASSPTGGGNTIYF
TRBV29-1,CSVSEGGYEQYF
TRBV7-2,CASSLPLTLLGRDTQYF
TRBV14,CASSQTYGPDTQYF
TRBV6-5,CASSWDRGRPGELFF
TRBV30,CAWSVLGPGVAFF
TRBV5-1,CASSPRSGGKNIQYF
TRBV6-4,CASRQGGTNTGELFF
TRBV6-6,CASSYSTSTDTQYF
TRBV9,CASSPRQGHEQFF
TRBV19,CASNSRGFMNTEAFF
TRBV10-3,CAISEGQGYTF
TRBV9,CASSRSREKLFF
TRBV27,CASSFSPLETGELFF
TRBV5-6,CASSLVMDPAGAREQYF
TRBV6-4,CASSDSMGSTDTQYF
TRBV2,CASSSQTGGLQPQHF
TRBV9,CASSHLGQGTLRDTEAFF
TRBV7-2,CASSLEATGAEQYF
TRBV16,CASSQFYRSTDTQYF
TRBV6-5,CASSYSGAGYNEQFF
TRBV19,CASSSRGRITGELFF
TRBV28,CASSGHSYNSPLHF
TRBV28,CASSSPAGGPYNEQFF
TRBV5-4,CASSRGGGGADEKLFF
TRBV28,CASSLPGYGNQPQHF
TRBV18,CASSPTGFAEAFF
TRBV7-9,CASSSPIGGVNEKLFF
TRBV19,CASSMGRDTGELFF
TRBV7-9,CASSIAVGGGVFNEQFF
TRBV25-1,CASRKTGSGELFF
TRBV4-2,CASSQDWGQNEKLFF
TRBV19,CASSNRGGAYNEQFF
TRBV11-2,CASSAHGGKDTQYF
TRBV7-9,CASSMTTNTGELFF
TRBV27,CASSSPTSGQETQYF
TRBV18,CASSPPMGQGSTGELFF
TRBV7-9,CASSSSLTGVGPYEQYF
TRBV6-5,CASSFTGELNQPQHF
TRBV5-4,CASSLRDSNNEQFF
TRBV2,CASTRTGQLEAFF
TRBV7-3,CASSLTTAGGTGELFF
TRBV5-5,CASSLLGQSSYNEQFF
TRBV29-1,CSVEVGTPTNF
TRBV10-3,CAINLGGGTEAFF
TRBV7-9,CAFGTVAYNEQFF
TRBV18,CASSPVDSRPQHF
TRBV6-1,CASSESWDSQFTDTQYF